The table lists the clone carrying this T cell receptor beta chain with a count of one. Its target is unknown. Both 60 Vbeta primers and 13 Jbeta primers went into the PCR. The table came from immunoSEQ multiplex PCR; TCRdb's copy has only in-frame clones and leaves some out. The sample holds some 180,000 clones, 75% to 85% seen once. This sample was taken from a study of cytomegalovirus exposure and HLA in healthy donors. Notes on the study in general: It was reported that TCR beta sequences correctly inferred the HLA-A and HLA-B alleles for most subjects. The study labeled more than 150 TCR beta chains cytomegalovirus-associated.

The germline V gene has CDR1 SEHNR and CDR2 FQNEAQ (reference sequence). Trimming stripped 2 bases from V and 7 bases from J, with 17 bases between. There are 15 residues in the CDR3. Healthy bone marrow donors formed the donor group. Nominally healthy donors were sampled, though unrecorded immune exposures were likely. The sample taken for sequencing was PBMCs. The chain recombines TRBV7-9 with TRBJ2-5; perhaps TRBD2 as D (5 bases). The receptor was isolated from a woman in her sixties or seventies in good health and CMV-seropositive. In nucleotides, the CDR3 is TGTGCCAGCAGCTTAACGTTAGCGTCAACTGGGACCCAGTACTTC. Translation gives CASSLTLASTGTQYF.